One sample yielded the 26 T cell receptor beta chains listed below, sequenced in a study of blood T cell repertoires in COVID-19. Sequencing used immunoSEQ multiplex PCR; TCRdb keeps in-frame clones, though not all of them. The data hold under 250,000 clones, with around 80% observed a single time. The sample consisted of peripheral blood. The receptors derive from a human donor in a cohort sampled during active COVID-19.

The chain has TRBV11-3 and TRBJ2-2, with D maybe TRBD2 (6 bases). Trimming stripped 1 base from V and 2 bases from J, with 8 bases between. The CDR3 has 15 amino acids. Germline CDR1 reads SGHNT; CDR2 reads YENEEA. DNA for the CDR3: TGTGCCAGCAGCTTAGGAGGACTAAACACCGGGGAGCTGTTTTTT. This codes for CASSLGGLNTGELFF.

The rearrangement links TRBV5-1 to TRBJ2-1, with TRBD2 as a possible D gene (6 bases). The CDR3 loop spans 14 amino acids. Germline V gives CDR1 SGHRS, CDR2 YFSETQ. V was pared by 1 base and J by 7 bases, with 12 bases between. This CDR3 reads CASSLQTSHNEQFF. The CDR3 DNA reads TGCGCCAGCAGCTTGCAAACTAGCCATAATGAGCAGTTCTTC.

CDR3 in amino acids: CASRREVTGYTF. CDR3 DNA: TGTGCCAGCAGGAGGGAAGTCACTGGCTACACCTTC. The rearrangement joins TRBV6-5 to TRBJ1-2; D is unclear. CDR3 size: 12 residues. Trimming took off 6 bases at V and 7 bases at J, with 12 bases between the two ends. Per the germline V gene, CDR1 is MNHEY and CDR2 is SVGAGI.

This clone was detected only a few times. The chain uses TRBV12-3 or TRBV12-4 and TRBJ2-7; the D is unclear. The length of the CDR3 is 11 residues. Trimming removed 5 bases from V and 1 base from J, with 3 bases in between. This CDR3 reads CASSPSYEQYF. CDR3 bases: TGTGCCAGCAGTCCGTCCTACGAGCAGTACTTC.

The chain has TRBV27 and TRBJ2-2, with a tentative D call TRBD1 (6 bases). This CDR3 is 13 amino acids long. The germline V gene encodes CDR1 MNHEY and CDR2 SMNVEV (reference sequence). Trimming shortened V by 3 bases and J by 7 bases, and 9 bases separated the two germline ends. CDR3 region: CASSFHRDGELFF. CDR3 DNA: TGTGCCAGCAGTTTCCACAGGGACGGGGAGCTGTTTTTT.

The chain recombines TRBV13 with TRBJ2-7, with a tentative D call TRBD1 (6 bases). Per germline, CDR1 PRHDT and CDR2 FYEKMQ (reference sequence). The CDR3 has 15 amino acids. V lost 0 bases and J 5 bases, leaving 14 bases between the germline ends. The CDR3 DNA reads TGTGCCAGCAGCTTAGGTTGGGGGCTTCAAAACGAGCAGTACTTC. This translates into CASSLGWGLQNEQYF.

J is TRBJ2-5 and V is TRBV7-6, with TRBD2 matching 7 bases. J gave up 6 bases and V 4 bases, and 8 bases lay outside the gene matches. The CDR3 runs 14 residues. Germline V gene lookup returns CDR1 SGHVS and CDR2 FNYEAQ. The DNA for the CDR3 is TGTGCCAGCAGCTCCCCGGGACTATTTAAGACCCAGTACTTC. Translating gives CASSSPGLFKTQYF.

The rearrangement joins TRBV10-1 to TRBJ2-3; D is perhaps TRBD2 (5 bases). The V and J ends lost 2 bases and 6 bases respectively, with 15 bases between them. The length of the CDR3 is 15 residues. The germline V gene encodes CDR1 WNHNN and CDR2 SYGVQD (reference sequence). CDR3 nucleotide sequence: TGCGCCAGCAGTGAGGGACGGACTTATTGGGATACGCAGTATTTT. It specifies CASSEGRTYWDTQYF.

This rearrangement joins TRBV19 to TRBJ2-3; 7 bases are shared with TRBD2. The CDR3 is 14 amino acids. V was pared by 7 bases and J by 6 bases, with 10 bases of the junction left unmatched. The germline V gene encodes CDR1 LNHDA and CDR2 SQIVND (reference sequence). This CDR3 reads CASTPGLWADTQYF. CDR3 DNA sequence: TGTGCCAGTACCCCGGGACTATGGGCCGATACGCAGTATTTT. Drawing the rest from reference TRBV19 and TRBJ2-3, the complete variable domain is DGGITQSPKYLFRKEGQNVTLSCEQNLNHDAMYWYRQDPGQGLRLIYYSQIVNDFQKGDIAEGYSVSREKKESFPLTVTSAQKNPTAFYLCASTPGLWADTQYFGPGTRLTVL.

The chain couples TRBV28 to TRBJ1-5; D ambiguous. The CDR3 has 15 amino acids. Germline V gene lookup returns CDR1 MDHEN and CDR2 SYDVKM. V was cut by 6 bases and J by 0 bases, with 12 bases left in between. CDR3 loop: CASRGLVYSNQPQHF. CDR3 DNA sequence: TGTGCCAGCAGAGGACTGGTTTATAGCAATCAGCCCCAGCATTTT. Complete variable domain (other parts from reference TRBV28 and TRBJ1-5): DVKVTQSSRYLVKRTGEKVFLECVQDMDHENMFWYRQDPGLGLRLIYFSYDVKMKEKGDIPEGYSVSREKKERFSLILESASTNQTSMYLCASRGLVYSNQPQHFGDGTRLSIL.

The chain has TRBV24-1 and TRBJ2-3, with D maybe TRBD1 (6 bases). From germline, CDR1 is KGHDR and CDR2 SFDVKD. Trimming took off 6 bases at V and 5 bases at J, with 14 bases between the two ends. The CDR3 spans 14 residues. CDR3 region: CATSKQGSGDTQYF. CDR3 nucleotides: TGTGCCACCAGTAAACAGGGATCGGGAGATACGCAGTATTTT.

This clone was observed once. The sample holds other DNA sequences that translate to the same CDR3. The chain uses TRBV24-1 and TRBJ2-7; possibly TRBD1 for D (7 bases). Trimming stripped 4 bases from V and 6 bases from J, with 12 bases between. This CDR3 is 13 amino acids long. Per the germline V gene, CDR1 is KGHDR and CDR2 is SFDVKD. CDR3 nucleotide sequence: TGTGCCACCAGTGACCCAGGGGGAGGCGAGCAGTACTTC. Protein product: CATSDPGGGEQYF.

The gene calls are TRBV3-1 (or the pseudogene TRBV3-2) and TRBJ1-2; TRBD1 matches 9 bases. Germline trimming cut 4 bases from V and 6 bases from J; bases unmatched to any gene: 6. Germline CDR1 is LGHDT and CDR2 is YNNKEL (reference sequence). The CDR3 totals 14 residues. CDR3 DNA: TGTGCCAGCAGCCCCCGGGACAGGGATCATGGCTACACCTTC. It translates to CASSPRDRDHGYTF.

The chain joins TRBV6-2 or TRBV6-3 to TRBJ2-3; 9 bases are a match to TRBD2. J gave up 3 bases and V 5 bases, and 12 bases lay outside the gene matches. The CDR3 is 17 amino acids. The germline CDR1 and CDR2 sequences are MNHEY and SVGEGT. The CDR3 coding sequence is TGTGCCAGCAGTAGGGCTTTGGTAGCGGGGGCAACAGATACGCAGTATTTT. Protein product: CASSRALVAGATDTQYF.

This clone was recorded a few times. The rearrangement uses TRBV2 and TRBJ2-3, with 12 bases identical to TRBD2. CDR1 and CDR2 from the germline V gene are SNHLY and FYNNEI. This CDR3 has 20 amino acids. The J segment lost 2 bases and the V segment lost 6 bases, leaving 18 bases of the junction unmatched. CDR3 in amino acids: CASSQLTSGGQQISTDTQYF. For the CDR3, the DNA is TGTGCCAGCAGCCAACTAACTAGCGGGGGGCAACAAATTTCCACAGATACGCAGTATTTT. The full variable domain, with the rest looked up from reference TRBV2 and TRBJ2-3, is EPEVTQTPSHQVTQMGQEVILRCVPISNHLYFYWYRQILGQKVEFLVSFYNNEISEKSEIFDDQFSVERPDGSNFTLKIRSTKLEDSAMYFCASSQLTSGGQQISTDTQYFGPGTRLTVL.

The rearrangement joins TRBV5-1 to TRBJ1-1; 11 bases map to TRBD1. Germline CDR1 reads SGHRS; CDR2 reads YFSETQ. V shed 4 bases, J shed 10 bases, and the junction held 6 bases outside the gene matches. The CDR3 loop spans 13 amino acids. The CDR3 nucleotides are TGCGCCAGCAGCCCCGGACAGGGGGCGGGAGCTTTCTTT. It codes for CASSPGQGAGAFF.

The chain links TRBV7-6 to TRBJ2-5; TRBD2 agrees at 7 bases. This CDR3 has 13 residues. Trimming at V came to 5 bases and at J to 2 bases, leaving 2 bases not matched to a gene. The V gene's germline CDR1 is SGHVS and CDR2 FNYEAQ. This chain's CDR3 is CASSRGGQETQYF. Written as DNA, the CDR3 is TGTGCCAGCAGCAGGGGAGGGCAAGAGACCCAGTACTTC.

This clone was recorded only once. The chain has TRBV24-1 and TRBJ2-5; a possible D gene is TRBD2 (5 bases). The CDR3 runs to 14 residues. Trimming left V 5 bases short and J 7 bases short, with 16 bases between. Germline-derived CDR1 and CDR2 are KGHDR and SFDVKD. CDR3 region: CATSGGGGPGTQYF. In nucleotides, the CDR3 is TGTGCCACCAGTGGAGGAGGAGGCCCAGGGACCCAGTACTTC.

This chain joins TRBV6-2 or TRBV6-3 and TRBJ1-5; 9 positions match TRBD1. The CDR3 has 15 amino acids. Trimming cost V 6 bases and J 6 bases; bases outside gene matches: 9. Germline V gene lookup returns CDR1 MNHEY and CDR2 SVGEGT. CDR3 sequence (DNA): TGTGCCAGCAGCGCCCTGGGACAGGGTGGTCAGCCCCAGCATTTT. Protein product: CASSALGQGGQPQHF.

The count of this clone is one. The chain employs TRBV28 and TRBJ2-7, with a tentative D call TRBD2 (6 bases). Germline lookup yields CDR1 MDHEN and CDR2 SYDVKM. Trimming shortened V by 6 bases and J by 3 bases, and 12 bases separated the two germline ends. The CDR3 extends over 13 amino acids. DNA for the CDR3: TGTGCCAGCAGAGGACGGGACTTCTACGAGCAGTACTTC. This sequence encodes CASRGRDFYEQYF.

Comments on this clone: At one end the junction does not follow the germline gene, possibly because of a read error. This rearrangement joins TRBV2 to TRBJ2-7, with D perhaps TRBD2 (7 bases). CDR1 and CDR2 from the germline V gene are SNHLY and FYNNEI. The CDR3 has 11 amino acids. This CDR3 reads CASSVGGQQSF. The CDR3 region has the DNA TGTGCCAGCAGTGTGGGGGGGCAGCAGTCCTTC. Full variable domain (rest looked up from reference TRBV2 and TRBJ2-7): EPEVTQTPSHQVTQMGQEVILRCVPISNHLYFYWYRQILGQKVEFLVSFYNNEISEKSEIFDDQFSVERPDGSNFTLKIRSTKLEDSAMYFCASSVGGQQSFGPGTRLTVT.

The gene calls are TRBV5-1 and TRBJ2-6; D remains ambiguous. This CDR3 comprises 15 residues. Trimming pared 7 bases from V and 0 bases from J, leaving 11 bases between. Germline V gene sequence: CDR1 SGHRS, CDR2 YFSETQ. The CDR3 nucleotides read TGCGCCAGCCGGGTTCTTTTCTCTGGGGCCAACGTCCTGACTTTC. It encodes CASRVLFSGANVLTF.

The chain has TRBV19 and TRBJ1-2; D uncertain. Deletions cut 1 base from V and 5 bases from J, with 14 bases between. The V gene's germline CDR1 is LNHDA and CDR2 SQIVND (reference sequence). This CDR3 has 15 amino acids. CDR3 region: CASSIGLDGMYGYTF. For the CDR3, the DNA is TGTGCCAGTAGTATAGGTTTGGACGGGATGTATGGCTACACCTTC.

This clone is a singleton in its sample. The J gene is TRBJ1-6, the V gene TRBV5-1; unclear D gene. The CDR3 totals 15 residues. The germline V and J ends were trimmed by 4 bases and 6 bases, with 14 bases remaining between them. Looked up from germline, CDR1 is SGHRS and CDR2 is YFSETQ. The CDR3, as DNA: TGCGCCAGCAGCCCACTAGGGAGAGTTAATTCACCCCTCCACTTT. Residues: CASSPLGRVNSPLHF.

This chain uses TRBV18 with TRBJ2-2, with D perhaps TRBD1 (6 bases). Germline CDR1 reads KGHSH; CDR2 reads LQKENI. The ends were cut back, 0 bases at V and 6 bases at J, with 8 bases in the middle. The CDR3 is 14 amino acids. The CDR3 protein is CASSPPRTAGELFF. CDR3 bases: TGTGCCAGCTCACCACCGAGGACAGCCGGGGAGCTGTTTTTT. Together with reference TRBV18 and TRBJ2-2, the CDR3 gives the full variable domain: NAGVMQNPRHLVRRRGQEARLRCSPMKGHSHVYWYRQLPEEGLKFMVYLQKENIIDESGMPKERFSAEFPKEGPSILRIQQVVRGDSAAYFCASSPPRTAGELFFGEGSRLTVL.

The rearrangement joins TRBV19 to TRBJ2-1, with TRBD2 matching over 10 bases. This CDR3 region has 16 residues. The germline V gene has CDR1 LNHDA and CDR2 SQIVND (reference sequence). J gave up 10 bases and V 0 bases, and 9 bases lay outside the gene matches. CDR3 nucleotide sequence: TGTGCCAGTAGTATAGACCCCTTGGAGCGGGAGGGAGAGCAGTTCTTC. It yields the protein CASSIDPLEREGEQFF.